The sequence of this T cell receptor beta chain was determined in a study of a mutant IDH1 vaccine in newly diagnosed glioma. As for the study in general: Following radiotherapy alone, or alongside temozolomide cycles, vaccination was started after an interval of 4-6 weeks. Antecedent treatment encompassed radiotherapy, temozolomide, or their combination; the majority received both.

The table came from immunoSEQ multiplex PCR; TCRdb's copy has only in-frame clones and leaves some out. The sample shows more than 55,000 clones, 82% of them seen only once. Comment on this clone: Its target is not known.

Per the germline V gene, CDR1 is SGDLS and CDR2 is YYNGEE. Trimming removed 7 bases from V and 5 bases from J; junction bases left unmatched: 11. The CDR3 contains 16 residues. Time point of the sample: week 5, during vaccination. Each vaccine dose was 300 ug of mutant IDH1 20-mer peptide, with topical imiquimod. This sequence was found in a woman between 18 and 29 years old with glioma. Some clones in this sample may be carry-over from other donors' samples. Material: PBMCs, obtained from a glioma patient whose treatment included an IDH1 peptide vaccine. J is TRBJ2-2 and V is TRBV9; 10 bases match TRBD2. In DNA, the CDR3 is TGTGCCAGCTCCTTAAGGAGCGGGGGGGATACCGGGGAGCTGTTTTTT. Translation gives CASSLRSGGDTGELFF.